Below, 27 T cell receptor beta chains from the same sample are listed, as sequenced in a study of blood T cell repertoires in COVID-19. Clones were sequenced by immunoSEQ multiplex PCR, and TCRdb holds only the in-frame ones, with some missing. This table has a few hundred thousand clones, roughly 90% appearing once. The sample was PBMCs or T cells enriched from blood (not recorded which). The source of these receptors is a woman aged 18-29 years who had recovered from COVID-19.

The genes are TRBV19 and TRBJ1-5; 10 bases match TRBD1. Trimming removed 5 bases from V and 6 bases from J; junction bases left unmatched: 7. This CDR3 spans 15 amino acids. Germline CDR1 reads LNHDA; CDR2 reads SQIVND (reference sequence). CDR3 loop: CASSATGGMGQPQHF. CDR3 coding DNA: TGTGCCAGTAGTGCGACAGGGGGCATGGGTCAGCCCCAGCATTTT.

This chain links TRBV28 with TRBJ1-2; no clear D. Germline V gene lookup returns CDR1 MDHEN and CDR2 SYDVKM. This CDR3 comprises 14 residues. Trimming cost V 6 bases and J 2 bases, with 13 bases left between them. The CDR3 loop is CASSSTGMNYGYTF. DNA of the CDR3: TGTGCCAGCAGCTCAACCGGGATGAACTATGGCTACACCTTC.

Concerning this clone: Other DNA sequences in this sample translate to the same CDR3. The rearrangement links TRBV5-4 to TRBJ1-6; 9 bases are shared with TRBD1. Germline lookup yields CDR1 SGHNT and CDR2 YYREEE (reference sequence). The CDR3 runs to 14 residues. After removal of 1 base from V and 7 bases from J, the junction contained 0 bases not matched to a gene. The CDR3 DNA follows: TGTGCCAGCAGCTTGACAGGGGGCAATTCACCCCTCCACTTT. It specifies CASSLTGGNSPLHF.

The CDR3 DNA reads TGTGCCAGCAGATTACCCCTGAGGGCCTACGAGCAGTACTTC. Protein: CASRLPLRAYEQYF. J is TRBJ2-7 and V is TRBV27, with D possibly TRBD2 on 5 matching bases. The germline CDR1 and CDR2 sequences are MNHEY and SMNVEV (reference sequence). The CDR3 loop spans 14 amino acids. With 6 bases removed from V and 2 bases from J, the gap between germline ends came to 14 bases.

This chain uses TRBV28 with TRBJ1-6, with D perhaps matching TRBD1 (5 bases). The germline V and J ends were trimmed by 7 bases and 14 bases, with 24 bases remaining between them. Germline CDR1 reads MDHEN; CDR2 reads SYDVKM. The CDR3 runs to 15 residues. CDR3 bases: TGTGCCAGCACTCTTAACGGGGGTTCAGGGCAAGCCCTCCACTTT. Its protein product is CASTLNGGSGQALHF. Using reference TRBV28 and TRBJ1-6 for the parts outside the CDR3, the full variable domain is DVKVTQSSRYLVKRTGEKVFLECVQDMDHENMFWYRQDPGLGLRLIYFSYDVKMKEKGDIPEGYSVSREKKERFSLILESASTNQTSMYLCASTLNGGSGQALHFGNGTRLTVT.

This chain joins TRBV7-2 and TRBJ2-1, with D possibly being TRBD1 (6 bases). There are 15 residues in the CDR3. The V end lost 1 base, the J end lost 4 bases, and 11 bases lay between the germline ends. Germline V CDR1 and CDR2: SGHTA, FQGNSA. CDR3 in DNA: TGTGCCAGCAGCTTAGGCTGGGGGCCGTACAATGAGCAGTTCTTC. The encoded protein is CASSLGWGPYNEQFF.

The CDR3: CASSLRGSGSSYEQYF. CDR3 bases: TGTGCCAGCAGCTTACGTGGTAGCGGGAGTTCCTACGAGCAGTACTTC. This chain connects TRBV11-2 to TRBJ2-7, with 9 positions matching TRBD2. Losses at the gene ends were 2 bases for V and 1 base for J; bases not matched to a gene: 6. The germline V gene encodes CDR1 SGHAT and CDR2 FQNNGV. The CDR3 contains 16 residues.

This rearrangement joins TRBV5-1 to TRBJ1-6; 10 nucleotides match TRBD1. The CDR3 is 16 amino acids. The junction had 6 bases not matched to a gene; V was cut back by 4 bases and J by 5 bases. CDR1 and CDR2 from the germline V gene are SGHRS and YFSETQ. CDR3 sequence (DNA): TGCGCCAGCAGCGATGGACAGGGGGGGAATAATTCACCCCTCCACTTT. Its protein product is CASSDGQGGNNSPLHF.

The V call is TRBV4-3, the J call TRBJ1-2; 11 bases are shared with TRBD1. Unmatched junction bases numbered 10, after V lost 6 bases and J lost 7 bases. Per the germline V gene, CDR1 is LGHNA and CDR2 is YSLEER. This CDR3 is built from 15 residues. CDR3 region: CASSPQSDRGPGYTF. The CDR3 region has the DNA TGCGCCAGCAGTCCCCAATCGGACAGGGGGCCTGGCTACACCTTC.

The V call is TRBV12-3 or TRBV12-4, the J call TRBJ1-5; D is unresolved. Trimming removed 2 bases from V and 0 bases from J, with 2 bases in between. The CDR3 is 13 residues long. CDR3: CASSLHSNQPQHF. The CDR3 DNA reads as TGTGCCAGCAGTTTACATAGCAATCAGCCCCAGCATTTT.

The chain carries TRBV19 and TRBJ1-2, with D perhaps TRBD1 (5 bases). Germline V CDR1 and CDR2: LNHDA, SQIVND (reference sequence). CDR3 size: 16 residues. V was cut by 2 bases and J by 7 bases, with 20 bases left in between. The CDR3 spells CASSITWSGTGAGYTF. The CDR3 nucleotides are TGTGCCAGTAGTATAACGTGGTCGGGCACAGGTGCTGGCTACACCTTC.

A word on this clone: In the same sample, other DNA sequences code for this CDR3. The chain carries TRBV19 and TRBJ1-2, with a tentative D call TRBD1 (5 bases). Trimming cost V 3 bases and J 2 bases, with 10 bases left between them. The CDR3 is 14 residues long. Germline V gene data show CDR1 as LNHDA and CDR2 as SQIVND (reference sequence). In DNA form, the CDR3 reads TGTGCCAGTAGTATCGGCAGGGCGAACTATGGCTACACCTTC. Translating gives CASSIGRANYGYTF. Combining the CDR3 with reference TRBV19 and TRBJ1-2 gives the whole variable domain DGGITQSPKYLFRKEGQNVTLSCEQNLNHDAMYWYRQDPGQGLRLIYYSQIVNDFQKGDIAEGYSVSREKKESFPLTVTSAQKNPTAFYLCASSIGRANYGYTFGSGTRLTVV.

The chain joins TRBV19 to TRBJ1-2; D is unclear. This CDR3 is built from 16 residues. Germline V CDR1 and CDR2: LNHDA, SQIVND (reference sequence). Trimming pared 7 bases from V and 0 bases from J, leaving 18 bases between. Here the CDR3 reads CASTPRERGTNYGYTF. As DNA, the CDR3 is TGTGCCAGTACCCCTCGGGAACGCGGGACTAACTATGGCTACACCTTC. The entire variable domain, with the rest obtained from reference TRBV19 and TRBJ1-2, is as follows: DGGITQSPKYLFRKEGQNVTLSCEQNLNHDAMYWYRQDPGQGLRLIYYSQIVNDFQKGDIAEGYSVSREKKESFPLTVTSAQKNPTAFYLCASTPRERGTNYGYTFGSGTRLTVV.

The chain recombines TRBV5-6 with TRBJ1-2; D not certain. The germline V and J ends were trimmed by 0 bases and 7 bases, with 13 bases remaining between them. The CDR3 consists of 14 residues. The germline gives CDR1 SGHDT, CDR2 YYEEEE. Here the CDR3 DNA reads TGTGCCAGCAGCTTGGTAGGCACATCGGGTGGCTACACCTTC. Protein: CASSLVGTSGGYTF.

V is TRBV5-8 and J is TRBJ1-2; D unresolved. The germline V gene has CDR1 SGHTS and CDR2 YDEGEE. The CDR3 sequence is 10 residues long. V dropped 1 base and J dropped 8 bases, with 3 bases sitting between them. Here the CDR3 DNA reads TGTGCCAGCAGCTTGCCAGGCTACACCTTC. The encoded protein is CASSLPGYTF.

The chain joins TRBV7-2 to TRBJ1-2, with D perhaps matching TRBD1 (5 bases). Germline CDR1 SGHTA, CDR2 FQGNSA. Trimming took 2 bases from V and 2 from J, leaving 15 bases between them. This CDR3 spans 16 amino acids. The CDR3 DNA sequence: TGTGCCAGCAGCTTAAGTCCCCCAGGGTACAACTATGGCTACACCTTC. Amino acid sequence: CASSLSPPGYNYGYTF.

This clone was found once. The rearrangement links TRBV7-8 to TRBJ1-2, with 7 bases that match TRBD1. Looked up from germline, CDR1 is SGHVS and CDR2 is FQNEAQ. J was trimmed by 5 bases and V by 4 bases; bases with no gene match: 7. This CDR3 comprises 14 residues. The CDR3 region is CASSSRQGEYGYTF. The CDR3 nucleotides are TGTGCCAGCAGCTCGAGACAGGGAGAATATGGCTACACCTTC.

The chain carries TRBV18 and TRBJ1-4; TRBD1 matches at 7 bases. Germline trimming cut 4 bases from V and 0 bases from J; bases unmatched to any gene: 8. The CDR3 loop spans 17 amino acids. In germline, CDR1 is KGHSH, CDR2 LQKENI. CDR3 residues: CASSLGQRPTTNEKLFF. The CDR3 nucleotides read TGTGCCAGCTCACTGGGACAGCGCCCAACAACTAATGAAAAACTGTTTTTT. The full variable domain, its missing parts supplied by reference TRBV18 and TRBJ1-4, is NAGVMQNPRHLVRRRGQEARLRCSPMKGHSHVYWYRQLPEEGLKFMVYLQKENIIDESGMPKERFSAEFPKEGPSILRIQQVVRGDSAAYFCASSLGQRPTTNEKLFFGSGTQLSVL.

The J gene is TRBJ1-3, the V gene TRBV18; no firm D call. Germline V gene sequence: CDR1 KGHSH, CDR2 LQKENI. CDR3 length: 15 residues. V was shortened by 1 base and J by 2 bases, with 9 bases between the two germline ends. CDR3 sequence reads: CASSPLVTAGNTIYF. For the CDR3, the DNA is TGTGCCAGCTCACCACTCGTTACAGCTGGAAACACCATATATTTT.

This clone was observed a handful of times. This sequence joins TRBV6-2 or TRBV6-3 and TRBJ2-2; D is perhaps TRBD2 (5 bases). CDR1 is MNHEY and CDR2 is SVGEGT in the germline V gene. Trimming shortened V by 0 bases and J by 4 bases, and 12 bases separated the two germline ends. The CDR3 sequence is 16 residues long. DNA for the CDR3: TGTGCCAGCAGTTACTCGGGCGGGCGGAGCACCGGGGAGCTGTTTTTT. The encoded protein is CASSYSGGRSTGELFF.

This chain links TRBV6-5 with TRBJ2-7; 7 nucleotides match TRBD1. The CDR3 length is 16 residues. CDR1 MNHEY and CDR2 SVGAGI come from the germline V gene. V gave up 0 bases and J gave up 2 bases; unmatched junction bases: 7. This chain's CDR3 is CASSYSTGQKTYEQYF. Here the CDR3 DNA reads TGTGCCAGCAGTTACTCTACGGGACAGAAGACCTACGAGCAGTACTTC.

In its sample, this clone was seen once. The chain joins TRBV10-3 to TRBJ1-3; 9 bases line up with TRBD1. CDR1 ENHRY and CDR2 SYGVKD come from the germline V gene. V shed 0 bases, J shed 3 bases, and the junction held 9 bases outside the gene matches. CDR3 size: 18 residues. CDR3 bases: TGTGCCATCAGTGAGTCCGCAAGCGGGACAGGGCTTGGAAACACCATATATTTT. This encodes CAISESASGTGLGNTIYF.

The chain has TRBV18 and TRBJ2-1, with 7 bases identical to TRBD2. V lost 3 bases, J lost 8 bases, and 13 bases stayed unmatched. This CDR3 comprises 16 residues. Per germline, CDR1 KGHSH and CDR2 LQKENI. The CDR3 coding sequence is TGTGCCAGCTCACCGTCGGAGAGACTAGCAATCCATGAGCAGTTCTTC. Translation: CASSPSERLAIHEQFF.

The V call is TRBV4-2, the J call TRBJ2-7; 12 bases line up with TRBD2. Germline loops: CDR1 LGHNA, CDR2 YNFKEQ. Germline trimming cut 3 bases from V and 0 bases from J; bases unmatched to any gene: 6. There are 17 residues in the CDR3. In nucleotides, the CDR3 is TGTGCCAGCAGCCAGCTAGCGGGGGGGCAGAGCTCCTACGAGCAGTACTTC. Protein sequence: CASSQLAGGQSSYEQYF.

The rearrangement uses TRBV5-4 and TRBJ2-5; 8 bases map to TRBD2. The CDR3 is 16 residues long. The V gene's germline CDR1 is SGHNT and CDR2 YYREEE (reference sequence). Trimming removed 2 bases from V and 5 bases from J; junction bases left unmatched: 11. CDR3 DNA sequence: TGTGCCAGCAGCTTTGGGGGAGCGGGAGCATCGGAGACCCAGTACTTC. Amino acid sequence: CASSFGGAGASETQYF.

J is TRBJ1-2 and V is TRBV30, with D hard to call. V lost 3 bases and J lost 1, with 12 bases in between. The length of the CDR3 is 14 residues. Germline V CDR1 and CDR2: GTSNPN, SVGIG (reference sequence). CDR3 residues: CAWSGVPGNYGYTF. CDR3 nucleotide sequence: TGTGCCTGGAGCGGGGTCCCGGGTAACTATGGCTACACCTTC.

This chain uses TRBV11-3 with TRBJ1-1; TRBD1 aligns across 8 bases. In germline, CDR1 is SGHNT, CDR2 YENEEA. CDR3 length equals 13 residues. J lost 3 bases, V lost 5 bases, and 2 bases had no gene match. The CDR3 sequence: CASSATGDTEAFF. DNA for the CDR3: TGTGCCAGCAGCGCGACAGGGGACACTGAAGCTTTCTTT.